These 30 T cell receptor beta chains originate from one sample sequenced in a study of T cell changes during pregnancy in multiple sclerosis. Sequenced by immunoSEQ multiplex PCR; TCRdb stores in-frame clones only, minus some. The sample has roughly 15,000 clones, approximately 88% seen once. Sequenced here: CD8+ T cells from peripheral blood mononuclear cells, sampled in the third trimester of pregnancy. The origin of the receptors is a female donor in good health, enrolled as a control in a pregnancy study.

This clone occurred a few times. This sequence joins TRBV6-6 and TRBJ1-1; D remains unclear. V lost 3 bases and J 4 bases, leaving 12 bases between the germline ends. Per the germline V gene, CDR1 is MNHNY and CDR2 is SVGAGI (reference sequence). The CDR3 totals 14 residues. CDR3 bases: TGTGCCAGCAGTTATTGGCAGTTCATCACTGAAGCTTTCTTT. Translating gives CASSYWQFITEAFF.

J is TRBJ2-1 and V is TRBV7-6, with 7 bases aligning to TRBD1. The germline V gene encodes CDR1 SGHVS and CDR2 FNYEAQ. This CDR3 region has 15 residues. V shed 5 bases and J 2 bases; nucleotides not matched to a gene: 6. The DNA for the CDR3 is TGTGCCAGCAGCCCCCGACAGGGTCCCTACAATGAGCAGTTCTTC. Translation gives CASSPRQGPYNEQFF.

This chain uses TRBV19 with TRBJ2-5; the D gene is possibly TRBD2 (6 bases). The CDR3 is 15 residues long. Trimming shortened V by 8 bases and J by 9 bases, and 25 bases separated the two germline ends. Per the germline V gene, CDR1 is LNHDA and CDR2 is SQIVND (reference sequence). CDR3: CASSRESGLLEAQYF. For the CDR3, the DNA is TGTGCCAGTTCCCGGGAGTCGGGGCTCTTGGAGGCCCAGTACTTC.

The CDR3 DNA is TGCAGCGCCACAGGGCGAGAGACCCAGTACTTC. Translation gives CSATGRETQYF. V usage is TRBV29-1 and J usage is TRBJ2-5; weak D call: TRBD1 (6 bases). V dropped 7 bases and J dropped 4 bases, with 10 bases sitting between them. CDR3 length equals 11 residues. Looked up from germline, CDR1 is SQVTM and CDR2 is ANQGSEA.

CDR3 loop: CSVERGPPSYEQYF. In DNA, the CDR3 is TGCAGCGTTGAAAGGGGCCCTCCCTCCTACGAGCAGTACTTC. This chain joins TRBV29-1 and TRBJ2-7, with D perhaps matching TRBD1 (5 bases). CDR3 length: 14 amino acids. Trimming took off 2 bases at V and 0 bases at J, with 11 bases between the two ends. From germline, CDR1 is SQVTM and CDR2 ANQGSEA.

J is TRBJ2-7 and V is TRBV7-8; D uncertain. The germline V gene has CDR1 SGHVS and CDR2 FQNEAQ. The CDR3 contains 13 residues. The V end was cut by 0 bases, the J end by 1 base, with 4 bases between. This chain's CDR3 is CASSLASSYEQYF. The CDR3 DNA reads TGTGCCAGCAGCTTAGCGAGTTCCTACGAGCAGTACTTC.

The chain links TRBV6-4 to TRBJ2-1; 16 positions agree with TRBD2. Per the germline V gene, CDR1 is MRHNA and CDR2 is SNTAGT. The CDR3 is 17 residues long. The J segment lost 4 bases and the V segment lost 6 bases, leaving 6 bases of the junction unmatched. DNA for the CDR3: TGTGCCAGCAGCCCGGGACTAGCGGGAGGGTCTTACAATGAGCAGTTCTTC. This codes for CASSPGLAGGSYNEQFF.

The chain links TRBV19 to TRBJ2-7, with a possible D match to TRBD2 (5 bases). Trimming removed 10 bases at V and 3 bases at J, with 16 bases between. The CDR3 extends over 13 amino acids. Per the germline V gene, CDR1 is LNHDA and CDR2 is SQIVND (reference sequence). Written as DNA, the CDR3 is TGTGCCACCCAGTCGGGGTCTGTCTACGAGCAGTACTTC. This codes for CATQSGSVYEQYF. Based on the CDR3 plus reference TRBV19 and TRBJ2-7, the full variable domain is DGGITQSPKYLFRKEGQNVTLSCEQNLNHDAMYWYRQDPGQGLRLIYYSQIVNDFQKGDIAEGYSVSREKKESFPLTVTSAQKNPTAFYLCATQSGSVYEQYFGPGTRLTVT.

This sequence joins TRBV4-1 and TRBJ2-7; 7 bases are shared with TRBD1. Germline V CDR1 and CDR2: MGHRA, YSYEKL. J lost 5 bases, V lost 0 bases, and 7 bases had no gene match. This CDR3 has 15 residues. The CDR3 sequence: CASSQDSGTEDEQYF. The CDR3 nucleotides read TGCGCCAGCAGCCAAGATTCGGGGACAGAGGACGAGCAGTACTTC.

The CDR3, as DNA: TGTGCCAGCAGCTTAGTATTTGCGGCGGGAGCCTCCTACGAGCAGTACTTC. Its translation is CASSLVFAAGASYEQYF. The V call is TRBV11-2, the J call TRBJ2-7; 7 bases fit TRBD2. In germline, CDR1 is SGHAT, CDR2 FQNNGV. The CDR3 contains 17 residues. Trimming removed 1 base from V and 0 bases from J; junction bases left unmatched: 9.

This clone appeared a single time. J is TRBJ2-7 and V is TRBV6-1, with TRBD1 matching over 10 bases. Germline loops: CDR1 MNHNS, CDR2 SASEGT. CDR3 size: 15 residues. Unmatched junction bases numbered 1, after V lost 1 base and J lost 1 base. CDR3: CASSEGQGASYEQYF. CDR3 nucleotides: TGTGCCAGCAGTGAAGGACAGGGGGCTTCCTACGAGCAGTACTTC.

The chain links TRBV5-4 to TRBJ2-5; a weak D match, TRBD2 (7 bases). CDR3 length: 15 residues. The V gene lost 2 bases and the J gene lost 1 base, with 12 bases spanning the gap. Germline CDR1 reads SGHNT; CDR2 reads YYREEE (reference sequence). For the CDR3, the DNA is TGTGCCAGCAGCTTAAACAGGGAGGGCCAAGAGACCCAGTACTTC. Translating gives CASSLNREGQETQYF.

V and J are TRBV19 and TRBJ1-3; D call uncertain. The CDR3 is 14 amino acids. Trimming took off 4 bases at V and 4 bases at J, with 11 bases between the two ends. The germline gives CDR1 LNHDA, CDR2 SQIVND (reference sequence). CDR3 nucleotides: TGTGCCAGTAGTACCGCGCACGGGGGAAACACCATATATTTT. It translates to CASSTAHGGNTIYF.

The chain combines TRBV27 with TRBJ2-4; D is perhaps TRBD1 (6 bases). V lost 5 bases to trimming and J lost 4 bases, with 9 bases between them. CDR3 size: 13 residues. From germline, CDR1 is MNHEY and CDR2 SMNVEV (reference sequence). CDR3 sequence (DNA): TGTGCCAGCAGTGGACAGCCGAAAAACATTCAGTACTTC. Translation gives CASSGQPKNIQYF.

The V and J genes are TRBV27 and TRBJ2-7; D is perhaps TRBD1 or TRBD2 (7 bases each). Between the trimmed V and J ends, which lost 6 bases and 5 bases, there was a span of 17 bases. CDR1 is MNHEY, CDR2 SMNVEV, per germline (reference sequence). The CDR3 runs to 14 residues. CDR3 sequence reads: CASSLQGRAHEQYF. In nucleotides, the CDR3 is TGTGCCAGCAGCTTACAGGGGAGGGCACACGAGCAGTACTTC.

The J gene is TRBJ2-5, the V gene TRBV2; perhaps TRBD2 as D (6 bases). The CDR3 has 14 residues. V was shortened by 2 bases and J by 4 bases, with 11 bases between the two germline ends. The germline V gene encodes CDR1 SNHLY and CDR2 FYNNEI. The CDR3, as DNA: TGTGCCAGCAGTGAAACTTGGAGGGGAGAGACCCAGTACTTC. This encodes CASSETWRGETQYF.

The gene calls are TRBV6-5 and TRBJ2-2; 9 positions match TRBD2. The germline V gene encodes CDR1 MNHEY and CDR2 SVGAGI. This CDR3 has 15 residues. With 0 bases clipped from V and 9 bases from J, the junction kept 5 bases outside the gene matches. CDR3 region: CASSYSTSGGRELFF. Here the CDR3 DNA reads TGTGCCAGCAGTTACTCGACTAGCGGCGGCCGGGAGCTGTTTTTT.

The chain links TRBV7-9 to TRBJ2-7, with TRBD1 matching 7 bases. V lost 5 bases, J lost 1 base, and 14 bases stayed unmatched. The CDR3 loop spans 17 amino acids. Germline assignment: CDR1 SEHNR and CDR2 FQNEAQ (reference sequence). CDR3 residues: CASSPQSRQGRSYEQYF. The CDR3 DNA follows: TGTGCCAGCAGCCCCCAGAGCCGACAGGGACGGTCCTACGAGCAGTACTTC.

The CDR3 spells CASSPTGLAETQYF. The CDR3 DNA is TGTGCCAGCAGTCCCACGGGACTTGCGGAGACCCAGTACTTC. The chain recombines TRBV6-5 with TRBJ2-5; weak D call: TRBD2 (6 bases). Germline-derived CDR1 and CDR2 are MNHEY and SVGAGI. The CDR3 has 14 residues. V shed 5 bases and J shed 5 bases, with 15 bases lying between them.

The V call is TRBV29-1, the J call TRBJ2-5, with TRBD2 identical over 8 bases. The DNA end is a closer match to TRBJ2-7, so the J assignment may be wrong. CDR3 length equals 14 residues. CDR1 is SQVTM and CDR2 is ANQGSEA in the germline V gene. CDR3 DNA: TGCAGCGTTGCGGGGCAGCGGGAGTCCTACGAGCAGTACTTC. Encoded protein: CSVAGQRESYEQYF.

V is TRBV6-1 and J is TRBJ2-7; 7 nucleotides match TRBD1. The CDR3 is made up of 15 amino acids. J was trimmed by 2 bases and V by 5 bases; bases with no gene match: 9. Germline assignment: CDR1 MNHNS and CDR2 SASEGT. CDR3 amino acids: CASSTSGTAPYEQYF. The CDR3 DNA reads as TGTGCCAGCAGTACCTCCGGGACAGCACCCTACGAGCAGTACTTC.

Concerning this clone: The junction shows a germline mismatch at one end, possibly a read error. The CDR3 loop is CASDLGGAGELFF. CDR3 bases: TGTGCCAGCGACCTCGGCGGGGCCGGGGAGCTATTTTTT. The chain combines TRBV19 with TRBJ2-2; D may be TRBD2 (6 bases). The CDR3 length is 13 residues. Germline V CDR1 and CDR2: LNHDA, SQIVND (reference sequence).

The chain joins TRBV14 to TRBJ2-7; 11 positions match TRBD2. Germline-derived CDR1 and CDR2 are SGHDN and FVKESK. The J segment lost 2 bases and the V segment lost 4 bases, leaving 10 bases of the junction unmatched. The CDR3 contains 17 residues. CDR3 DNA: TGTGCCAGCAGCCTTCTAGCGGGGGGACCAAACCCCTACGAGCAGTACTTC. This gives the protein CASSLLAGGPNPYEQYF.

The chain couples TRBV5-1 to TRBJ1-1; D is unresolved. Germline CDR1 SGHRS, CDR2 YFSETQ. CDR3 length: 16 amino acids. The V gene lost 2 bases and the J gene lost 0 bases, with 14 bases spanning the gap. The CDR3 DNA is TGCGCCAGCAGCTTTGGTACGGGGATGATGAACACTGAAGCTTTCTTT. Residues: CASSFGTGMMNTEAFF.

This chain connects TRBV4-1 to TRBJ2-7, with TRBD1 identical over 10 bases. V lost 2 bases to trimming and J lost 2 bases; unmatched junction nucleotides: 6. CDR1 and CDR2 from the germline V gene are MGHRA and YSYEKL. The CDR3 loop spans 16 amino acids. The CDR3 sequence: CASSQKGQGTTYEQYF. CDR3 bases: TGCGCCAGCAGCCAAAAGGGACAGGGGACTACCTACGAGCAGTACTTC.

The chain is built from TRBV9 and TRBJ1-2; 11 nucleotides line up with TRBD1. With 2 bases clipped from V and 2 bases from J, the junction kept 5 bases outside the gene matches. The germline CDR1 and CDR2 sequences are SGDLS and YYNGEE. This CDR3 region has 16 residues. The CDR3 DNA is TGTGCCAGCAGCGTCTCGGACAGGGGGCGAAACTATGGCTACACCTTC. Translated, it gives CASSVSDRGRNYGYTF.

The chain is built from TRBV28 and TRBJ1-2, with TRBD1 matching 7 bases. The V gene end was trimmed by 6 bases and the J gene end by 8 bases; junction bases not matched to a gene: 12. The length of the CDR3 is 14 residues. Per germline, CDR1 MDHEN and CDR2 SYDVKM. CDR3: CASSTGQAIIGYTF. In DNA form, the CDR3 reads TGTGCCAGCAGCACCGGACAGGCCATCATCGGCTACACCTTC.

V is TRBV6-5 and J is TRBJ1-4; no definite D call. Germline-derived CDR1 and CDR2 are MNHEY and SVGAGI. V was shortened by 0 bases and J by 7 bases, with 9 bases between the two germline ends. The CDR3 is 14 residues long. CDR3 protein: CASSYSGISEKLFF. CDR3 nucleotide sequence: TGTGCCAGCAGTTACTCGGGCATATCTGAAAAACTGTTTTTT.

Only one count was recorded for this clone. This chain links TRBV5-8 with TRBJ1-2; D gene unclear. Germline loops: CDR1 SGHTS, CDR2 YDEGEE. The ends were cut back, 6 bases at V and 4 bases at J, with 16 bases in the middle. The length of the CDR3 is 14 residues. CDR3 DNA sequence: TGTGCCAGCACCTCCTGGAGGGATGTCTATGGCTACACCTTC. Its translation: CASTSWRDVYGYTF.

This clone is labeled as medium-sized. The chain employs TRBV28 and TRBJ2-7; possibly TRBD1 for D (6 bases). This CDR3 has 14 residues. Deletions cut 3 bases from V and 1 base from J, with 10 bases between. Germline CDR1 and CDR2: MDHEN and SYDVKM. CDR3 nucleotide sequence: TGTGCCAGCAGTTTTTTGGGACAATCCTACGAGCAGTACTTC. Translation gives CASSFLGQSYEQYF.